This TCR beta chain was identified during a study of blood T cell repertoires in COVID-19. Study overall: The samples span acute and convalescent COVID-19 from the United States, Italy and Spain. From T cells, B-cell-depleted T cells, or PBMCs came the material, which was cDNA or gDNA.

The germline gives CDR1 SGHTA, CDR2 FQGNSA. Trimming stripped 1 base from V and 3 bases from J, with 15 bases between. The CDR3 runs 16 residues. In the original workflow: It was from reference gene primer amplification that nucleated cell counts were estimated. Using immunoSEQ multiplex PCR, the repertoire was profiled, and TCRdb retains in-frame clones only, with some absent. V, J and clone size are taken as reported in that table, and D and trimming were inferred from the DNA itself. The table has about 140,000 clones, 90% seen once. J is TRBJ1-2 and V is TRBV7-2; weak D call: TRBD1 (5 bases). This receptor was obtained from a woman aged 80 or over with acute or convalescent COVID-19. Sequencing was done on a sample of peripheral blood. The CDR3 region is CASSLVAWGVYYGYTF. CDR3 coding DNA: TGTGCCAGCAGCTTAGTGGCGTGGGGCGTTTACTATGGCTACACCTTC.